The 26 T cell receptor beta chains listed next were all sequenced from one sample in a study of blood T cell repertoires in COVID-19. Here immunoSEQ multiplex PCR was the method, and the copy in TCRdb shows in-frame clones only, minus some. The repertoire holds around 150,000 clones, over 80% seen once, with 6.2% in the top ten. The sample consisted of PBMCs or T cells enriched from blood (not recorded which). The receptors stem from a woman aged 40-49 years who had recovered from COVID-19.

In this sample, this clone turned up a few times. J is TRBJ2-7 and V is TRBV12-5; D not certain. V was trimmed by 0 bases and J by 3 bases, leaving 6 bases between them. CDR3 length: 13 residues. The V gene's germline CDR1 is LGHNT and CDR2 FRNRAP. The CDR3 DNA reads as TGTGCTAGTGGTTTGGTCGTCGGCTACGAGCAGTACTTC. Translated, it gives CASGLVVGYEQYF.

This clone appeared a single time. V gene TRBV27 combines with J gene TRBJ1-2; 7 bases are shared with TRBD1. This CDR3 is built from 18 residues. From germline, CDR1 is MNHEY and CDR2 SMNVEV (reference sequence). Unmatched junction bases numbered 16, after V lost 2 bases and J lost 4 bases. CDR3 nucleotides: TGTGCCAGCAGTTTAACGGCACATCTCAGGGGGACCACCTATGGCTACACCTTC. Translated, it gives CASSLTAHLRGTTYGYTF.

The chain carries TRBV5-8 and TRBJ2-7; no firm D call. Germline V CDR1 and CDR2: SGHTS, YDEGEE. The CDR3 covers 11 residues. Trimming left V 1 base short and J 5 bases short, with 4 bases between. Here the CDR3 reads CASSLFNEQYF. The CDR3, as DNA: TGTGCCAGCAGCTTGTTCAACGAGCAGTACTTC.

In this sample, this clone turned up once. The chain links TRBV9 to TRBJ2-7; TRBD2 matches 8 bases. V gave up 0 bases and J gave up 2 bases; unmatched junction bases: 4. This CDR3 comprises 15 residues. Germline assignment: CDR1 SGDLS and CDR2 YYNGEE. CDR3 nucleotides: TGTGCCAGCAGCGTAGATCCGGGGGGGACCTACGAGCAGTACTTC. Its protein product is CASSVDPGGTYEQYF.

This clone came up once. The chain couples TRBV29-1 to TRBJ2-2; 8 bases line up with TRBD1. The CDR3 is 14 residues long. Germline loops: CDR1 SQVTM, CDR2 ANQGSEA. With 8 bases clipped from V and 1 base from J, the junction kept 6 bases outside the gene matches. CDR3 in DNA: TGCAGCACAGGGACAGGAAAGAACACCGGGGAGCTGTTTTTT. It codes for CSTGTGKNTGELFF.

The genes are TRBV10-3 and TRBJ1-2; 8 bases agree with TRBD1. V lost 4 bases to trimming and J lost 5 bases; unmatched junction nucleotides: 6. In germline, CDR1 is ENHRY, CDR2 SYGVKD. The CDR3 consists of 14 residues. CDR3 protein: CAISGAQGVYGYTF. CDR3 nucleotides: TGTGCCATCAGTGGGGCACAGGGGGTGTATGGCTACACCTTC.

DNA of the CDR3: TGCGCCAGCAGCTCCGACATCAACGAGCAGTACTTC. This translates into CASSSDINEQYF. This chain joins TRBV5-1 and TRBJ2-7; D is undetermined. V shed 3 bases and J shed 5 bases, with 9 bases lying between them. Germline V gene lookup returns CDR1 SGHRS and CDR2 YFSETQ. The CDR3 extends over 12 amino acids. Using reference TRBV5-1 and TRBJ2-7 for the parts outside the CDR3, the full variable domain is KAGVTQTPRYLIKTRGQQVTLSCSPISGHRSVSWYQQTPGQGLQFLFEYFSETQRNKGNFPGRFSGRQFSNSRSEMNVSTLELGDSALYLCASSSDINEQYFGPGTRLTVT.

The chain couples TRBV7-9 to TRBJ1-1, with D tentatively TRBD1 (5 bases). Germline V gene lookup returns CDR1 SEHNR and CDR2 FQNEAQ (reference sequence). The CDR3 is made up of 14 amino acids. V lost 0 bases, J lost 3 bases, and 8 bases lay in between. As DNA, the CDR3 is TGTGCCAGCAGCTTAGCCCGGGGGTACACTGAAGCTTTCTTT. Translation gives CASSLARGYTEAFF.

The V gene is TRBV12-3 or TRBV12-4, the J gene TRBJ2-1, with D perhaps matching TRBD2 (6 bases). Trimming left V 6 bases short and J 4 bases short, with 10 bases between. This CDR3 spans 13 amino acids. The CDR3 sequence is CASSWSGYNEQFF. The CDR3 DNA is TGTGCCAGCAGCTGGAGCGGGTACAATGAGCAGTTCTTC.

CDR3 region: CASSLGTGIGNYGYTF. The DNA of the CDR3 is TGTGCCAGCAGCTTGGGGACAGGGATTGGAAACTATGGCTACACCTTC. The rearrangement uses TRBV11-2 and TRBJ1-2; TRBD1 matches 9 bases. Trimming took 3 bases from V and 2 from J; bases not matched to a gene: 7. Germline V gene lookup returns CDR1 SGHAT and CDR2 FQNNGV. The CDR3 runs to 16 residues. Variable domain in full (rest from reference TRBV11-2 and TRBJ1-2): EAGVAQSPRYKIIEKRQSVAFWCNPISGHATLYWYQQILGQGPKLLIQFQNNGVVDDSQLPKDRFSAERLKGVDSTLKIQPAKLEDSAVYLCASSLGTGIGNYGYTFGSGTRLTVV.

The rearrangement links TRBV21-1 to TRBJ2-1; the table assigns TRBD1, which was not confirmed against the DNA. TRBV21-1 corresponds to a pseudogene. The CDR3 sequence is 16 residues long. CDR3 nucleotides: TGTGCCAGCGCACAACCCAGGGGCCAGTCCTACAATGAGCAGTTCTTC. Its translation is CASAQPRGQSYNEQFF.

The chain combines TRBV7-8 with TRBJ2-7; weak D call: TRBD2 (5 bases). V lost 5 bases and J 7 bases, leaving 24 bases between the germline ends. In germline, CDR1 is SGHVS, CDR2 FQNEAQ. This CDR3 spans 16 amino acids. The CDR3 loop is CASSPGETRVLVEQYF. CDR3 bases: TGTGCCAGCAGCCCCGGGGAGACAAGGGTTTTGGTTGAGCAGTACTTC.

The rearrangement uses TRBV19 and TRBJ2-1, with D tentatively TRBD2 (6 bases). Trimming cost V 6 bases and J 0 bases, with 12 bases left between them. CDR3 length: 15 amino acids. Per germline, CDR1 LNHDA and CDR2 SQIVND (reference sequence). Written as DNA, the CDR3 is TGTGCCAGTAGACAAGCGGGTTACTCCTACAATGAGCAGTTCTTC. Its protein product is CASRQAGYSYNEQFF.

The CDR3: CTSSQDRCGWVTNEKLFF. In DNA, the CDR3 is TGCACCAGCAGCCAAGATCGGTGCGGGTGGGTTACTAATGAAAAACTGTTTTTT. The V and J genes are TRBV1 and TRBJ1-4. TRBV1 is reported as a pseudogene. The CDR3 has 18 amino acids.

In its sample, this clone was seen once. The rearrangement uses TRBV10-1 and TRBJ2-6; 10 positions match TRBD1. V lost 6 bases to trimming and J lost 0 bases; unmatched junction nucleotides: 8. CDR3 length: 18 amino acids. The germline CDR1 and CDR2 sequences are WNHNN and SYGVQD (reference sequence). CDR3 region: CASREKTGGCSGANVLTF. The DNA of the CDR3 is TGCGCCAGCAGGGAAAAGACAGGGGGCTGCTCTGGGGCCAACGTCCTGACTTTC.

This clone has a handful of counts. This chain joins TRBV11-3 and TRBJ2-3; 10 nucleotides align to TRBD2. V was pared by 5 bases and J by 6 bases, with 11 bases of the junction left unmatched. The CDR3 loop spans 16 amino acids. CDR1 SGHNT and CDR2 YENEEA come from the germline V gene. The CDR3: CASSPGEREGHDTQYF. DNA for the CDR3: TGTGCCAGCAGCCCCGGAGAGCGGGAGGGCCACGATACGCAGTATTTT.

CDR3 residues: CASSSRGTYNEQFF. The CDR3 nucleotides read TGCGCCAGCAGCTCGCGCGGGACCTACAATGAGCAGTTCTTC. This chain links TRBV5-1 with TRBJ2-1; weak D call: TRBD2 (6 bases). From germline, CDR1 is SGHRS and CDR2 YFSETQ. CDR3 length equals 14 residues. The V and J ends lost 3 bases and 2 bases respectively, with 9 bases between them.

For the CDR3, the DNA is TGTGCCAGCTCACCACCTACGGGAGCGAGGGAGGGCTACACCTTC. As protein: CASSPPTGAREGYTF. This chain links TRBV18 with TRBJ1-2, with D unclear. Trimming left V 0 bases short and J 8 bases short, with 16 bases between. Germline-derived CDR1 and CDR2 are KGHSH and LQKENI. This CDR3 region has 15 residues.

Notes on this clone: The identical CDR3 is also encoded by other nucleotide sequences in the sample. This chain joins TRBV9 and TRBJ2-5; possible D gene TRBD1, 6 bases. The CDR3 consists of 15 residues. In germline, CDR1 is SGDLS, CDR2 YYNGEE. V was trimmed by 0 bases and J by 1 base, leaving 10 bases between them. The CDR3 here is CASSVAGGPQETQYF. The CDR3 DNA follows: TGTGCCAGCAGCGTAGCTGGGGGCCCCCAAGAGACCCAGTACTTC.

The CDR3 reads CASSGDLGGPNYGYTF. As DNA, the CDR3 is TGTGCCAGCAGCGGAGATCTCGGGGGGCCCAACTATGGCTACACCTTC. The chain recombines TRBV7-9 with TRBJ1-2; tentative D call: TRBD1 (6 bases). The CDR3 is 16 amino acids. Germline-derived CDR1 and CDR2 are SEHNR and FQNEAQ (reference sequence). Trimming took 5 bases from V and 2 from J, leaving 18 bases between them.

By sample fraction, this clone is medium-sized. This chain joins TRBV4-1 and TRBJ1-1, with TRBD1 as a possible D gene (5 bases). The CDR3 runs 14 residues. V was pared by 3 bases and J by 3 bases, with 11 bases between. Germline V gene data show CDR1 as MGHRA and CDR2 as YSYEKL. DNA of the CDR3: TGCGCCAGCAGCCATACAGGCCTCGACACTGAAGCTTTCTTT. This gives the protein CASSHTGLDTEAFF.

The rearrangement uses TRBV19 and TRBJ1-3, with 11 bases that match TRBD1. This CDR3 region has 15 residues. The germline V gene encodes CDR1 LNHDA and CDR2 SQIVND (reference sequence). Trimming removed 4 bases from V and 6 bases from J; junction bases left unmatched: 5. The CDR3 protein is CASSTRTGGENTIYF. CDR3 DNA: TGTGCCAGTAGTACCCGGACAGGGGGCGAAAACACCATATATTTT.

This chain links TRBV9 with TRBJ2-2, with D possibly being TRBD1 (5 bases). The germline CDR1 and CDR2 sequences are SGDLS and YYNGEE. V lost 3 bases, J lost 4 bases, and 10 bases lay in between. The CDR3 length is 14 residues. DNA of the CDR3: TGTGCCAGCAGCGCGCGACAGTCCACCGGGGAGCTGTTTTTT. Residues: CASSARQSTGELFF.

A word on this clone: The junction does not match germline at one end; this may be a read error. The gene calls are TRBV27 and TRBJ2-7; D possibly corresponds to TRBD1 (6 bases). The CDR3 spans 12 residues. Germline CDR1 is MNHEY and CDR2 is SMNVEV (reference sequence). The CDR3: CASSLDRIRLFF. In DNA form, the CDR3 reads TGTGCCAGCAGCCTCGACAGGATTCGCCTATTCTTC.

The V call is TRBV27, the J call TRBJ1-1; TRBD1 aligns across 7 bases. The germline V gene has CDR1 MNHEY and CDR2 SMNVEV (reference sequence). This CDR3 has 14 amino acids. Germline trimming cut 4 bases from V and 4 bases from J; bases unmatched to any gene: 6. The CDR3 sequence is CASSYLGGGTEAFF. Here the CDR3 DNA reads TGTGCCAGCAGTTATTTAGGGGGCGGCACTGAAGCTTTCTTT.

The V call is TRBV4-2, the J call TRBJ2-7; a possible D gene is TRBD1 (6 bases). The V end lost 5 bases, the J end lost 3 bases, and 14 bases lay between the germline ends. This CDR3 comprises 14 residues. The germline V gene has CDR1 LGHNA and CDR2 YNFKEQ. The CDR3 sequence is CASSKQWTDYEQYF. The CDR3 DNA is TGTGCCAGCAGCAAACAGTGGACAGACTACGAGCAGTACTTC.